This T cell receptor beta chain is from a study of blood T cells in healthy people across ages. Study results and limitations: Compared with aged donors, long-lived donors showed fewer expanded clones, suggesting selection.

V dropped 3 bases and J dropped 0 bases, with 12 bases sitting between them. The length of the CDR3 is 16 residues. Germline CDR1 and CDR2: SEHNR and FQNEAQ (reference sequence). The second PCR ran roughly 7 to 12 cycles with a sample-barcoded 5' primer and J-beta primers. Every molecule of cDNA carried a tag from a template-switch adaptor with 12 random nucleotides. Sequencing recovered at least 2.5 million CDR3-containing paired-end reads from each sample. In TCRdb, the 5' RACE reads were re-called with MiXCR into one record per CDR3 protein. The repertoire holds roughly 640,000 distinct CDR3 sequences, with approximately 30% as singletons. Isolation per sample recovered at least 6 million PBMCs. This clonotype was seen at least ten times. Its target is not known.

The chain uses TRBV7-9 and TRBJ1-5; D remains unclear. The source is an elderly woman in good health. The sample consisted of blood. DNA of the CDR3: TGTGCCAGCAGCTTTCCAAGGACGGTTAGCAATCAGCCCCAGCATTTT. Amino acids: CASSFPRTVSNQPQHF. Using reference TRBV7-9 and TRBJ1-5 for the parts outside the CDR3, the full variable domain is DTGVSQNPRHKITKRGQNVTFRCDPISEHNRLYWYRQTLGQGPEFLTYFQNEAQLEKSRLLSDRFSAERPKGSFSTLEIQRTEQGDSAMYLCASSFPRTVSNQPQHFGDGTRLSIL.